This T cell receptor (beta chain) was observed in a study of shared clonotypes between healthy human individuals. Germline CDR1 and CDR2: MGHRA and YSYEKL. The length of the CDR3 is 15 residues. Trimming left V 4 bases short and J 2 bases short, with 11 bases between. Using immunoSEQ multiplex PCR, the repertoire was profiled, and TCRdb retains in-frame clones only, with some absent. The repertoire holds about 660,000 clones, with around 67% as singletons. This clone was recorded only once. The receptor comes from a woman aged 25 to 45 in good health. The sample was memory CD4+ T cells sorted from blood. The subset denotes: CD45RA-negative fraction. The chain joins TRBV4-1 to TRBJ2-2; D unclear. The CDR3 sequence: CASSLDQHNTGELFF. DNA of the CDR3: TGCGCCAGCAGCCTGGACCAACATAACACCGGGGAGCTGTTTTTT.